A single sample gave rise to the 12 T cell receptor beta chains below, sequenced in a study of shared clonotypes between healthy human individuals. The protocol was immunoSEQ multiplex PCR, while the TCRdb copy is restricted to in-frame clones and leaves out a portion. The table has about 92,000 clones, 60% to 75% seen once; the top ten hold around half. Sample: memory CD8+ T cells sorted from blood. Subset here: CD45RO+ cells pooled with CCR7-negative TemRA cells. These receptors were collected from a man in his thirties or forties in good health.

The chain is built from TRBV11-2 and TRBJ2-1; 10 bases line up with TRBD1. Germline CDR1 SGHAT, CDR2 FQNNGV. There are 15 residues in the CDR3. Trimming removed 7 bases from V and 7 bases from J; junction bases left unmatched: 10. The CDR3 DNA is TGTGCCAGCACCTCCGGGACAGGGGTGTGGAATGAGCAGTTCTTC. This sequence encodes CASTSGTGVWNEQFF.

The table lists this clone with a few counts. This rearrangement joins TRBV11-2 to TRBJ1-1, with 7 positions matching TRBD1. The CDR3 has 14 amino acids. Germline V lookup: CDR1 SGHAT, CDR2 FQNNGV. The V segment lost 6 bases and the J segment 10 bases; nucleotides outside the gene matches: 14. CDR3 bases: TGTGCCAGCAGTTCGACAGGGCCCAAATGGGGAGCTTTCTTT. It yields the protein CASSSTGPKWGAFF. The variable domain in full, completed from reference TRBV11-2 and TRBJ1-1, reads EAGVAQSPRYKIIEKRQSVAFWCNPISGHATLYWYQQILGQGPKLLIQFQNNGVVDDSQLPKDRFSAERLKGVDSTLKIQPAKLEDSAVYLCASSSTGPKWGAFFGQGTRLTVV.

This clone was detected a few times. The chain has TRBV5-6 and TRBJ2-1; 9 nucleotides agree with TRBD1. Germline CDR1 reads SGHDT; CDR2 reads YYEEEE. The CDR3 has 16 residues. J gave up 7 bases and V 0 bases, and 8 bases lay outside the gene matches. The CDR3 region has the DNA TGTGCCAGCAGCTTGGCCGGACAGGGGTACAGGAATGAGCAGTTCTTC. Translating gives CASSLAGQGYRNEQFF. Together with reference TRBV5-6 and TRBJ2-1, the CDR3 gives the full variable domain: DAGVTQSPTHLIKTRGQQVTLRCSPKSGHDTVSWYQQALGQGPQFIFQYYEEEERQRGNFPDRFSGHQFPNYSSELNVNALLLGDSALYLCASSLAGQGYRNEQFFGPGTRLTVL.

CDR3 loop: CASSHRGYEGNEQYF. CDR3 DNA: TGTGCCAGCAGTCACCGCGGTTACGAGGGGAACGAGCAGTACTTC. The chain recombines TRBV6-6 with TRBJ2-7; the D gene could be TRBD1 or TRBD2 (5 bases each). V lost 5 bases and J 5 bases, leaving 19 bases between the germline ends. The CDR3 has 15 residues. In germline, CDR1 is MNHNY, CDR2 SVGAGI (reference sequence).

The CDR3 sequence is CASSLARSYEQYF. Written as DNA, the CDR3 is TGTGCCAGCAGTTTGGCTAGAAGCTACGAGCAGTACTTC. The V and J genes are TRBV28 and TRBJ2-7, with no clear D. The germline CDR1 and CDR2 sequences are MDHEN and SYDVKM. V was trimmed by 3 bases and J by 3 bases, leaving 9 bases between them. This CDR3 region has 13 residues. Based on the CDR3 plus reference TRBV28 and TRBJ2-7, the full variable domain is DVKVTQSSRYLVKRTGEKVFLECVQDMDHENMFWYRQDPGLGLRLIYFSYDVKMKEKGDIPEGYSVSREKKERFSLILESASTNQTSMYLCASSLARSYEQYFGPGTRLTVT.

This chain joins TRBV7-2 and TRBJ2-7; 9 bases match TRBD1. The junction had 6 bases not matched to a gene; V was cut back by 5 bases and J by 7 bases. The CDR3 totals 13 residues. Germline V CDR1 and CDR2: SGHTA, FQGNSA. CDR3 protein: CASSAGTGREQYF. CDR3 in DNA: TGTGCCAGCAGCGCCGGGACAGGGAGGGAGCAGTACTTC.

This chain joins TRBV6-1 and TRBJ2-3; 7 bases align to TRBD1. The CDR3 consists of 16 residues. With 0 bases clipped from V and 1 base from J, the junction kept 4 bases outside the gene matches. Germline-derived CDR1 and CDR2 are MNHNS and SASEGT. The CDR3 region is CASSEAPGQGTDTQYF. The CDR3 DNA follows: TGTGCCAGCAGTGAAGCGCCAGGACAGGGCACAGATACGCAGTATTTT.

V gene TRBV2 combines with J gene TRBJ1-5, with 9 bases fitting TRBD1. V lost 7 bases and J lost 0; bases outside the gene matches: 10. Per the germline V gene, CDR1 is SNHLY and CDR2 is FYNNEI. The CDR3 totals 17 residues. The chain's CDR3 is CASNRDRASYSNQPQHF. The CDR3 nucleotides read TGTGCCAGCAACCGGGACAGGGCCTCTTATAGCAATCAGCCCCAGCATTTT.

The chain joins TRBV29-1 to TRBJ2-6, with unresolved D. The germline V and J ends were trimmed by 6 bases and 0 bases, with 12 bases remaining between them. Germline CDR1 and CDR2: SQVTM and ANQGSEA. The CDR3 sequence is 15 residues long. The CDR3 nucleotides are TGCAGCGTGGCAGAAGCCCCCTCTGGGGCCAACGTCCTGACTTTC. Protein product: CSVAEAPSGANVLTF. Filled out from reference TRBV29-1 and TRBJ2-6, the complete variable domain reads SAVISQKPSRDICQRGTSLTIQCQVDSQVTMMFWYRQQPGQSLTLIATANQGSEATYESGFVIDKFPISRPNLTFSTLTVSNMSPEDSSIYLCSVAEAPSGANVLTFGAGSRLTVL.

The rearrangement joins TRBV10-2 to TRBJ2-2; 7 nucleotides line up with TRBD2. The CDR3 extends over 16 amino acids. Looked up from germline, CDR1 is WSHSY and CDR2 is SAAADI. With 7 bases clipped from V and 4 bases from J, the junction kept 12 bases outside the gene matches. As DNA, the CDR3 is TGCGCCAGCACCGAGTCGAGGGAGGGGAGCACCGGGGAGCTGTTTTTT. Its translation is CASTESREGSTGELFF.

V gene TRBV11-2 combines with J gene TRBJ2-5; TRBD1 might be the D (5 bases). The end of the DNA is better explained by TRBJ2-7, so the J call may be wrong. The CDR3 sequence is 13 residues long. CDR1 and CDR2 (germline): SGHAT, FQNNGV. The CDR3 loop is CASSSIGASEQYF. The CDR3 DNA sequence: TGTGCCAGCAGCTCCATAGGGGCTAGCGAGCAGTACTTC.

The chain uses TRBV5-4 and TRBJ2-7; 13 bases align to TRBD2. The CDR3 covers 14 residues. The germline V gene encodes CDR1 SGHNT and CDR2 YYREEE (reference sequence). Trimming removed 3 bases from V and 7 bases from J; junction bases left unmatched: 4. The CDR3 DNA is TGTGCCAGCAGCTCCGGACTAGCGGGAGTTGAGCAGTACTTC. The encoded protein is CASSSGLAGVEQYF.